The present T cell receptor (beta chain) was sequenced within a study of spatial heterogeneity in lung cancer. Study at large: Sequences of the beta chain were consistently detected in greater numbers than alpha-chain sequences.

Individually, TCR cDNA molecules were each labelled with a unique molecular identifier. One entry per CDR3 protein, called by TCRdb with MiXCR from the 5' RACE reads. The sample holds more than 9,500 distinct CDR3 sequences, 6.2% seen once. J gave up 5 bases and V 2 bases, and 21 bases lay outside the gene matches. The V gene's germline CDR1 is DFQATT and CDR2 SNEGSKA (reference sequence). The CDR3 consists of 21 residues. This clonotype was observed at least ten times. The time point denotes: sample taken at primary tumor resection. Unsorted samples of tumor, nontumor lung or frozen PBMC had their whole RNA sequenced. 72 TRACERx patients with early, untreated non-small cell lung cancer donated samples.

V and J are TRBV20-1 and TRBJ2-1; TRBD2 aligns across 13 bases. This receptor was identified in a male donor with early-stage non-small cell lung cancer. Specimen: normal lung tissue next to the tumor, collected at surgery. The CDR3: CSARLGQGVNSGTSGNNEQFF. CDR3 nucleotides: TGCAGTGCTAGATTGGGACAGGGGGTAAACTCCGGGACTAGCGGGAACAATGAGCAGTTCTTC.